Sequencing of this TCR beta chain was carried out in a study of cytomegalovirus exposure and HLA in healthy donors. This clone was seen only a few times. Primers for the PCR totalled 60 Vbeta and 13 Jbeta. Libraries were prepared by immunoSEQ multiplex PCR; TCRdb keeps only in-frame clonotypes and omits some of them. This sample has roughly 100,000 clones, with under 85% found just once. Trimming removed 2 bases from V and 2 bases from J, with 13 bases in between. Germline CDR1 SGHDT, CDR2 YYEEEE. CDR3 length: 15 amino acids. This chain uses TRBV5-6 with TRBJ2-5; the D is unclear. Sequencing used PBMCs. This TCR was recovered from a female donor in good health and CMV-seropositive. In DNA, the CDR3 is TGTGCCAGCAGCTTCTGGCCGGCGAGGCAAGAGACCCAGTACTTC. It translates to CASSFWPARQETQYF.